Below are 7 T cell receptor beta chains sequenced from a single sample in a study of T cell responses to AZD1222 COVID-19 vaccine. The protocol was immunoSEQ multiplex PCR, while the TCRdb copy is restricted to in-frame clones and leaves out a portion. The data contain about 130,000 clones, roughly nine tenths of them singletons. This specimen consisted of peripheral blood, obtained 28 days after the second AZD1222 dose. These TCRs come from an adult who received the AZD1222 COVID-19 vaccine.

The gene calls are TRBV11-2 and TRBJ2-7; D perhaps matches TRBD1 (5 bases). Per germline, CDR1 SGHAT and CDR2 FQNNGV. V lost 3 bases, J lost 3 bases, and 9 bases lay in between. The CDR3 extends over 13 amino acids. CDR3: CASSLTEDYEQYF. The CDR3 region has the DNA TGTGCCAGCAGCTTGACAGAAGACTACGAGCAGTACTTC.

This clone was picked up one time. V gene TRBV6-2 or TRBV6-3 combines with J gene TRBJ1-2; TRBD1 matches at 7 bases. Trimming removed 0 bases from V and 2 bases from J; junction bases left unmatched: 15. The CDR3 sequence is 19 residues long. Germline CDR1 and CDR2: MNHEY and SVGEGT. In DNA, the CDR3 is TGTGCCAGCAGTTACTCGAAAGGAACAGGGGCCCTCCTCAACTATGGCTACACCTTC. Its protein product is CASSYSKGTGALLNYGYTF.

The chain links TRBV3-1 (or the pseudogene TRBV3-2) to TRBJ1-4, with D hard to call. The CDR3 consists of 15 residues. Germline V gene sequence: CDR1 LGHDT, CDR2 YNNKEL (reference sequence). Trimming removed 4 bases at V and 8 bases at J, with 17 bases between. The CDR3 DNA follows: TGTGCCAGCAGCCCGGAGGTACACCTACCCGAAAAACTGTTTTTT. The encoded protein is CASSPEVHLPEKLFF.

This chain links TRBV27 with TRBJ1-2; D unresolved. V lost 8 bases, J lost 4 bases, and 5 bases lay in between. The CDR3 length is 10 residues. Germline V gene lookup returns CDR1 MNHEY and CDR2 SMNVEV (reference sequence). The CDR3 spells CASLLYGYTF. Here the CDR3 DNA reads TGTGCCAGCCTCCTCTATGGCTACACCTTC.

This chain links TRBV6-5 with TRBJ1-2; no clear D. This CDR3 contains 15 residues. The ends were cut back, 5 bases at V and 4 bases at J, with 17 bases in the middle. Germline values: CDR1 MNHEY, CDR2 SVGAGI. The CDR3 spells CASSLGQDMAYGYTF. The CDR3 DNA follows: TGTGCCAGCAGTCTCGGTCAGGATATGGCCTATGGCTACACCTTC.

This clone was seen just once. The V gene is TRBV2, the J gene TRBJ2-1; the D is unclear. The length of the CDR3 is 16 residues. V gave up 5 bases and J gave up 0 bases, with 14 bases separating them. In germline, CDR1 is SNHLY, CDR2 FYNNEI. For the CDR3, the DNA is TGTGCCAGCAGTAAGAGTCAGGTTAGCTCCTACAATGAGCAGTTCTTC. It specifies CASSKSQVSSYNEQFF.

The rearrangement uses TRBV6-5 and TRBJ2-2; perhaps D is TRBD1 or TRBD2 (5 bases each). Germline V gene sequence: CDR1 MNHEY, CDR2 SVGAGI. V was cut by 6 bases and J by 7 bases, with 12 bases left in between. CDR3 size: 13 residues. DNA of the CDR3: TGTGCCAGCAGCCCCGGGGCGGGCGGGGAGCTGTTTTTT. This gives the protein CASSPGAGGELFF.